The present T cell receptor beta chain was sequenced within a study of blood T cell repertoires in COVID-19. Trimming shortened V by 6 bases and J by 2 bases, and 14 bases separated the two germline ends. The germline V gene has CDR1 MNHEY and CDR2 SVGAGI. The length of the CDR3 is 15 residues. Profiled with immunoSEQ multiplex PCR; TCRdb holds only in-frame clones, not every one. The table shows about 110,000 clones, with around four fifths occurring only once. This sequence joins TRBV6-5 and TRBJ1-3; D is uncertain. The sequence derives from a woman in her 70s with acute or convalescent COVID-19. The specimen was peripheral blood. CDR3 nucleotide sequence: TGTGCCAGCAGCCGCTTGGGGAGAGCTGGAAACACCATATATTTT. It translates to CASSRLGRAGNTIYF.